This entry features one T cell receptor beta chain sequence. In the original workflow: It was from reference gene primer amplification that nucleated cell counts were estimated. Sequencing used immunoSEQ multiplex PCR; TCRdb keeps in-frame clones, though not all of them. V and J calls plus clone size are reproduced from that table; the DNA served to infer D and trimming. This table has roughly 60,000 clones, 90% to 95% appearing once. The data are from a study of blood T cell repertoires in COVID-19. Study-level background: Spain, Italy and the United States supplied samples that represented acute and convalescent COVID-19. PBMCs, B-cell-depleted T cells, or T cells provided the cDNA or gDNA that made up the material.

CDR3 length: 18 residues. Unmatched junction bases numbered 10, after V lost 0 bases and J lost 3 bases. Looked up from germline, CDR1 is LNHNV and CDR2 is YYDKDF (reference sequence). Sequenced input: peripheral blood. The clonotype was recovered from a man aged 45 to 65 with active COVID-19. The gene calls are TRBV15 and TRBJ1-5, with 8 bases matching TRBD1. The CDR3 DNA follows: TGTGCCACCAGCAGAGATACGTTTCGGGACAGGTACAATCAGCCCCAGCATTTT. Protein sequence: CATSRDTFRDRYNQPQHF.